These 15 T cell receptor beta chains were sequenced from one sample in a study of shared clonotypes between healthy human individuals. Some clones are missing from TCRdb's copy, which holds only in-frame ones; the method was immunoSEQ multiplex PCR. The table has 2 million to 2.5 million clones, 80% to 95% seen once. Sequenced: naive CD4+ T cells from PBMCs. Subset specified: CD45RA+ positively selected. The receptor source for this set is a man aged 18 to 30 in good health. Some clones in this sample may be carry-over from other donors' samples.

J is TRBJ1-1 and V is TRBV5-4, with 8 bases lining up with TRBD1. The ends lost 4 bases at V and 0 bases at J; junction bases unmatched: 8. The CDR3 spans 16 residues. In germline, CDR1 is SGHNT, CDR2 YYREEE (reference sequence). CDR3 nucleotides: TGTGCCAGCAGCCCACCTCTGACAGGGGTGAACACTGAAGCTTTCTTT. Its translation is CASSPPLTGVNTEAFF.

This clone occurred once. The rearrangement links TRBV5-1 to TRBJ2-3; perhaps TRBD2 as D (5 bases). The V end lost 0 bases, the J end lost 2 bases, and 10 bases lay between the germline ends. CDR1 and CDR2 (germline): SGHRS, YFSETQ. The CDR3 is 15 residues long. The CDR3 coding sequence is TGCGCCAGCAGCTTGGTTAGCGCGTCCACAGATACGCAGTATTTT. Translating it yields CASSLVSASTDTQYF.

This clone was seen only a few times. Other DNA sequences from this sample encode an identical CDR3 as well. The V gene is TRBV12-5, the J gene TRBJ1-5, with D unclear. The CDR3 runs 12 residues. The V and J ends lost 3 bases and 5 bases respectively, with 5 bases between them. Germline V gene data show CDR1 as LGHNT and CDR2 as FRNRAP. In DNA, the CDR3 is TGTGCTAGTGGTTTAGGTGATCAGCCCCAGCATTTT. It specifies CASGLGDQPQHF.

Details on this clone: The sample carries other DNA sequences with the same CDR3. The chain uses TRBV18 and TRBJ2-7; TRBD1 is a possible D gene (6 bases). Trimming removed 0 bases at V and 1 base at J, with 7 bases between. From germline, CDR1 is KGHSH and CDR2 LQKENI. This CDR3 has 14 amino acids. DNA of the CDR3: TGTGCCAGCTCACCACCACAGGGTTCCTACGAGCAGTACTTC. Protein product: CASSPPQGSYEQYF.

V and J are TRBV7-2 and TRBJ2-7; a possible D gene is TRBD2 (5 bases). CDR1 is SGHTA and CDR2 is FQGNSA in the germline V gene. Trimming left V 4 bases short and J 3 bases short, with 19 bases between. This CDR3 has 16 residues. The CDR3 protein is CASSSSSSPGFYEQYF. The CDR3 nucleotides are TGTGCCAGCAGCTCTAGCTCCTCCCCCGGCTTCTACGAGCAGTACTTC.

This clone showed up just a few times. J is TRBJ1-1 and V is TRBV2; D call uncertain. The CDR3 consists of 13 residues. Germline V gene data show CDR1 as SNHLY and CDR2 as FYNNEI. V was pared by 11 bases and J by 1 base, with 14 bases between. The CDR3 DNA follows: TGTGCCTCCCGAGGTGCCTGGAACACTGAAGCTTTCTTT. This sequence encodes CASRGAWNTEAFF.

V is TRBV27 and J is TRBJ1-2; D may be TRBD1 (5 bases). Trimming removed 4 bases from V and 1 base from J, with 19 bases in between. CDR3 length: 17 amino acids. Looked up from germline, CDR1 is MNHEY and CDR2 is SMNVEV (reference sequence). The CDR3 is CASSSAPGRGLNYGYTF. In DNA, the CDR3 is TGTGCCAGCAGTTCCGCGCCGGGGAGGGGTCTTAACTATGGCTACACCTTC.

This clone was picked up one time. This sequence joins TRBV18 and TRBJ1-2; 8 positions match TRBD1. The V gene's germline CDR1 is KGHSH and CDR2 LQKENI. The CDR3 contains 13 residues. V lost 6 bases, J lost 5 bases, and 5 bases stayed unmatched. CDR3 residues: CASSLGQVYGYTF. Written as DNA, the CDR3 is TGTGCCAGCTCCCTGGGACAGGTATATGGCTACACCTTC.

To note about this clone: Additional DNA sequences in this sample encode the identical CDR3. This sequence joins TRBV18 and TRBJ1-5; 9 positions agree with TRBD1. With V trimmed by 3 bases and J by 5 bases, 2 bases remained unmatched. This CDR3 has 14 amino acids. Germline assignment: CDR1 KGHSH and CDR2 LQKENI. This CDR3 reads CASSPGQGYQPQHF. CDR3 coding DNA: TGTGCCAGCTCACCCGGACAGGGGTATCAGCCCCAGCATTTT.

The rearrangement links TRBV5-1 to TRBJ2-5, with 8 nucleotides matching TRBD2. Germline V gives CDR1 SGHRS, CDR2 YFSETQ. Germline trimming cut 4 bases from V and 2 bases from J; bases unmatched to any gene: 10. CDR3 length: 16 residues. The CDR3 here is CASSPVSGSRQETQYF. The DNA for the CDR3 is TGCGCCAGCAGCCCTGTGAGCGGGAGCAGACAAGAGACCCAGTACTTC. Supplemented by reference TRBV5-1 and TRBJ2-5, the full variable domain reads KAGVTQTPRYLIKTRGQQVTLSCSPISGHRSVSWYQQTPGQGLQFLFEYFSETQRNKGNFPGRFSGRQFSNSRSEMNVSTLELGDSALYLCASSPVSGSRQETQYFGPGTRLLVL.

Details on this clone: The sample carries other DNA sequences with the same CDR3. The chain uses TRBV28 and TRBJ2-7; the D gene is possibly TRBD1 (5 bases). The CDR3 is 15 amino acids. Germline CDR1 reads MDHEN; CDR2 reads SYDVKM. Trimming removed 2 bases from V and 0 bases from J, with 11 bases in between. CDR3 protein: CASSLRGLSSYEQYF. The CDR3 bases are TGTGCCAGCAGTTTAAGGGGCCTAAGCTCCTACGAGCAGTACTTC.

The chain carries TRBV6-6 and TRBJ1-2; weak D call: TRBD1 (5 bases). With 0 bases removed from V and 8 bases from J, the gap between germline ends came to 10 bases. The CDR3 loop spans 13 amino acids. Germline loops: CDR1 MNHNY, CDR2 SVGAGI (reference sequence). CDR3 loop: CASSYSGGVGYTF. As DNA, the CDR3 is TGTGCCAGCAGTTACTCTGGGGGGGTGGGCTACACCTTC.

V usage is TRBV6-1 and J usage is TRBJ1-3; D is possibly TRBD1 (6 bases). Trimming left V 4 bases short and J 3 bases short, with 13 bases between. This CDR3 has 15 residues. Germline V lookup: CDR1 MNHNS, CDR2 SASEGT. CDR3 amino acids: CASSVRGVGGNTIYF. CDR3 bases: TGTGCCAGCAGTGTGAGGGGGGTCGGTGGAAACACCATATATTTT.

The chain joins TRBV11-2 to TRBJ2-1; 9 nucleotides line up with TRBD1. Looked up from germline, CDR1 is SGHAT and CDR2 is FQNNGV. The CDR3 extends over 17 amino acids. Unmatched junction bases numbered 11, after V lost 4 bases and J lost 4 bases. CDR3 DNA sequence: TGTGCCAGCAGCTCCACTACCCGGGACAGGGTATACAATGAGCAGTTCTTC. Its protein is CASSSTTRDRVYNEQFF.

J is TRBJ1-2 and V is TRBV5-1; D may be TRBD1 (6 bases). The V gene lost 4 bases and the J gene lost 8 bases, with 15 bases spanning the gap. The CDR3 totals 13 residues. Germline values: CDR1 SGHRS, CDR2 YFSETQ. CDR3: CASSPGTLGGYTF. The CDR3 DNA follows: TGCGCCAGCAGCCCTGGGACACTTGGGGGCTACACCTTC.